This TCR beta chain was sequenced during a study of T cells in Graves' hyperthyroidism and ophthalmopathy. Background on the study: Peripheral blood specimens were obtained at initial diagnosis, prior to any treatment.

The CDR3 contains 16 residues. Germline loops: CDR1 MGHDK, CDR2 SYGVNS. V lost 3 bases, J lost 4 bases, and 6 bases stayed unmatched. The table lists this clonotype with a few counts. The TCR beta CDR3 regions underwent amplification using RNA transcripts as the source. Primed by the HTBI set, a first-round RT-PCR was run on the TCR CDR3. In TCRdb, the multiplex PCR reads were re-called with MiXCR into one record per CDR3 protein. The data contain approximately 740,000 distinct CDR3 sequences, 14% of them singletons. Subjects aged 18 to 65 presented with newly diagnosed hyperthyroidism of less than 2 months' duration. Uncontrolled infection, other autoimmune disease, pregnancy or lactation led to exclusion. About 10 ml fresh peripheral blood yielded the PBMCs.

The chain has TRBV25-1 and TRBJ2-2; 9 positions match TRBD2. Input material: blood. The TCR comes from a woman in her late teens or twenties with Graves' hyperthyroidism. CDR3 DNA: TGTGCCAGCAGTGATCCGGGACTAGCTGCCACCGGGGAGCTGTTTTTT. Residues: CASSDPGLAATGELFF.